This is a list of T cell receptor beta chains from one sample in a study of early T cells in non-severe SARS-CoV-2 infection. MiXCR, run by TCRdb on the 5' RACE reads, gives a single entry per CDR3 protein. The sample shows 85,000 to 90,000 distinct CDR3 sequences, approximately 15% of them seen only once. Material for sequencing was whole blood. The receptors were gathered from an adult who was a healthcare worker with PCR-confirmed SARS-CoV-2 infection or an uninfected control (not recorded which). The CDR3 runs from the conserved cysteine through the conserved F or W. A D gene is named only where the DNA matches it firmly. Size is stated for part of the rows, as once, few or many counts, or as a class when the clone is expanded.

j_call	d_call	v_call	clone_size	cdr3_aa	cdr3_nt
TRBJ2-7	-	TRBV20-1	few	CSAPPLPTLNYEQYF	TGCAGTGCCCCGCCGCTCCCTACCCTAAACTACGAGCAGTACTTC
TRBJ1-5	-	TRBV6-6	-	CASSTGGRGNQPQHF	TGTGCCAGCAGCACCGGGGGCAGGGGCAATCAGCCCCAGCATTTT
TRBJ1-4	-	TRBV9	-	CASSVGPGANEKLFF	TGTGCCAGCAGCGTAGGTCCAGGGGCAAATGAAAAACTGTTTTTT
TRBJ2-1	TRBD1	TRBV4-1	few	CASSPGTGGNEQFF	TGCGCCAGCAGCCCTGGGACAGGGGGTAATGAGCAGTTCTTC
TRBJ2-1	-	TRBV27	-	CASSFFTEQFF	TGTGCCAGCAGTTTCTTTACCGAGCAGTTCTTC
TRBJ2-7	-	TRBV3-1	few	CASSWGPKDEQYF	TGTGCCAGCAGCTGGGGTCCGAAGGACGAGCAGTACTTC
TRBJ2-7	TRBD1	TRBV7-7	-	CASSLGGGQGYEQYF	TGTGCCAGCAGCTTAGGGGGCGGACAGGGCTACGAGCAGTACTTC
TRBJ1-1	TRBD1	TRBV4-2	few	CASSQLKRTGRTEAFF	TGTGCCAGCAGCCAGCTTAAGAGGACAGGGCGCACTGAAGCTTTCTTT
TRBJ2-6	-	TRBV9	many	CASSPRREPSGANVLTF	TGTGCCAGCAGCCCCCGGAGGGAACCCTCTGGGGCCAACGTCCTGACTTTC
TRBJ1-4	-	TRBV20-1	-	CSAEGRNEKLFF	TGCAGTGCGGAGGGTAGGAATGAAAAACTGTTTTTT
TRBJ2-7	-	TRBV3-1	-	CASSSLPTHEQYF	TGTGCCAGCAGCTCCCTCCCGACCCACGAGCAGTACTTC
TRBJ2-5	-	TRBV20-1	-	CSAREHGADETQYF	TGCAGTGCTAGAGAACACGGGGCAGACGAGACCCAGTACTTC
TRBJ2-1	TRBD1	TRBV29-1	few	CSVRMGTGGRNEQFF	TGCAGCGTTAGAATGGGGACAGGGGGCAGGAATGAGCAGTTCTTC
TRBJ1-2	-	TRBV12-3/TRBV12-4	few	CASSSYPLGREVNYGYTF	TGTGCCAGCAGCAGCTATCCGTTGGGCCGGGAAGTTAACTATGGCTACACCTTC
TRBJ1-1	-	TRBV20-1	-	CSARGLRNTEAFF	TGCAGTGCTAGAGGCCTGAGGAACACTGAAGCTTTCTTT
TRBJ1-5	TRBD1	TRBV2	many	CASSEALRGPGQPQHF	TGTGCCAGCAGTGAAGCGCTTAGGGGGCCGGGGCAGCCCCAGCATTTT
TRBJ2-6	-	TRBV4-1	many	CASSPPAGGRANVLTF	TGCGCCAGCAGCCCCCCCGCCGGTGGAAGGGCCAACGTCCTGACTTTC
TRBJ1-6	-	TRBV20-1	-	CSARDLRGGSNSPLHF	TGCAGTGCTAGAGATTTGCGGGGTGGCTCTAATTCACCCCTCCACTTT
TRBJ2-5	-	TRBV7-2	few	CASSSDRGYQETQYF	TGTGCCAGCAGCTCCGATCGGGGGTACCAAGAGACCCAGTACTTC
TRBJ1-2	-	TRBV13	-	CASSRAELDGYTF	TGTGCCAGCAGCAGGGCGGAATTGGATGGCTACACCTTC